The 18 T cell receptor beta chains below come from one sample, sequenced in a study of CD8+ T cells in alopecia areata. RNA extraction was followed by reverse transcription into cDNA, which acted as the sequencing template. TCRdb's copy holds only in-frame clones and misses some; the assay was immunoSEQ multiplex PCR. The sample records about 200,000 clones, 60% to 70% being singletons. Treatment defined: oral pan-JAK inhibitor, 5-10 mg twice daily. The sample was CD4+ T cells sorted from blood, taken at week 4, from a patient treated with tofacitinib. The receptors were sampled from a human donor with alopecia areata.

This clone appeared a few times. The genes are TRBV4-1 and TRBJ1-1; 7 nucleotides line up with TRBD1. The germline V gene has CDR1 MGHRA and CDR2 YSYEKL. The CDR3 contains 16 residues. J was trimmed by 4 bases and V by 0 bases; bases with no gene match: 8. The CDR3 is CASSQDKRQGGTEAFF. In DNA form, the CDR3 reads TGCGCCAGCAGCCAAGATAAGCGTCAGGGGGGCACTGAAGCTTTCTTT.

The CDR3 DNA sequence: TGTGCCAGCAGCGTGACAGGTTGGGATGTGACCCAGTACTTC. Translated: CASSVTGWDVTQYF. V gene TRBV9 combines with J gene TRBJ2-5; possibly TRBD1 for D (6 bases). Germline V lookup: CDR1 SGDLS, CDR2 YYNGEE. The CDR3 is made up of 14 amino acids. V was pared by 2 bases and J by 7 bases, with 15 bases between. Complete variable domain (other parts from reference TRBV9 and TRBJ2-5): DSGVTQTPKHLITATGQRVTLRCSPRSGDLSVYWYQQSLDQGLQFLIQYYNGEERAKGNILERFSAQQFPDLHSELNLSSLELGDSALYFCASSVTGWDVTQYFGPGTRLLVL.

This clone was seen a handful of times. The V call is TRBV28, the J call TRBJ1-6, with TRBD1 as a possible D gene (6 bases). V lost 5 bases and J lost 9, with 11 bases in between. Germline-derived CDR1 and CDR2 are MDHEN and SYDVKM. The CDR3 spans 13 residues. The CDR3 is CASSRTGPSPLHF. CDR3 coding DNA: TGTGCCAGCAGTCGAACAGGGCCTTCACCCCTCCACTTT.

The chain is built from TRBV9 and TRBJ1-1; 8 bases fit TRBD1. CDR1 and CDR2 from the germline V gene are SGDLS and YYNGEE. The CDR3 is 15 residues long. V trimming: 4 bases; J trimming: 4 bases; junction bases outside the gene matches: 9. CDR3 loop: CASSPPDRDGTEAFF. CDR3 DNA sequence: TGTGCCAGCAGCCCTCCGGACAGGGATGGCACTGAAGCTTTCTTT.

The chain employs TRBV30 and TRBJ1-6; D unresolved. The V gene's germline CDR1 is GTSNPN and CDR2 SVGIG (reference sequence). V was pared by 3 bases and J by 14 bases, with 11 bases between. The CDR3 contains 11 residues. The CDR3 region has the DNA TGTGCCTGGAGGAAGACCTCGGCCCTCCACTTT. Amino acid sequence: CAWRKTSALHF.

This chain links TRBV4-1 with TRBJ1-2, with 10 bases that match TRBD1. CDR3 size: 16 residues. The germline CDR1 and CDR2 sequences are MGHRA and YSYEKL. The V segment lost 0 bases and the J segment 4 bases; nucleotides outside the gene matches: 5. For the CDR3, the DNA is TGCGCCAGCAGCCAAGACCGGGACAGGGGCATCTATGGCTACACCTTC. Residues: CASSQDRDRGIYGYTF.

The chain is built from TRBV9 and TRBJ2-7, with D tentatively TRBD1 or TRBD2 (6 bases each). This CDR3 is 17 amino acids long. Germline loops: CDR1 SGDLS, CDR2 YYNGEE. The V end lost 2 bases, the J end lost 6 bases, and 24 bases lay between the germline ends. In nucleotides, the CDR3 is TGTGCCAGCAGCGTCGTGGCAGGGGATATGGTGGGAGGCGAGCAGTACTTC. Its protein product is CASSVVAGDMVGGEQYF.

This clone was found a few times. This chain uses TRBV5-5 with TRBJ1-2; D unclear. Trimming left V 0 bases short and J 4 bases short, with 13 bases between. CDR3 length: 15 residues. Germline values: CDR1 SGHKS, CDR2 YYEKEE (reference sequence). CDR3 amino acids: CASSLVLGSGYGYTF. DNA for the CDR3: TGTGCCAGCAGCTTGGTCCTGGGTTCTGGCTATGGCTACACCTTC. The complete variable domain, with remaining parts taken from reference TRBV5-5 and TRBJ1-2, reads DAGVTQSPTHLIKTRGQQVTLRCSPISGHKSVSWYQQVLGQGPQFIFQYYEKEERGRGNFPDRFSARQFPNYSSELNVNALLLGDSALYLCASSLVLGSGYGYTFGSGTRLTVV.

The chain uses TRBV6-6 and TRBJ1-6, with no clear D. Germline values: CDR1 MNHNY, CDR2 SVGAGI (reference sequence). The CDR3 has 13 residues. V was pared by 5 bases and J by 10 bases, with 12 bases between. The CDR3 protein is CASSPSPPSPLHF. CDR3 DNA sequence: TGTGCCAGCAGTCCCTCCCCTCCCTCACCCCTCCACTTT.

The chain links TRBV29-1 to TRBJ2-7, with D perhaps assigned TRBD1 or TRBD2 (5 bases each). The CDR3 is 15 residues long. Trimming took 4 bases from V and 6 from J, leaving 22 bases between them. Per germline, CDR1 SQVTM and CDR2 ANQGSEA. The CDR3 reads CSVGLRGRSPGEQYF. The CDR3 DNA follows: TGCAGCGTTGGTCTTCGGGGCAGGTCCCCTGGCGAGCAGTACTTC.

The chain links TRBV29-1 to TRBJ1-1; a possible D gene is TRBD1 (5 bases). Trimming cost V 4 bases and J 3 bases, with 18 bases left between them. CDR1 and CDR2 from the germline V gene are SQVTM and ANQGSEA. This CDR3 spans 15 amino acids. Written as DNA, the CDR3 is TGCAGCGTTGCTTATCAGGGTAGGGTCGACACTGAAGCTTTCTTT. Residues: CSVAYQGRVDTEAFF.

The genes are TRBV29-1 and TRBJ2-7; 7 bases line up with TRBD1. CDR1 is SQVTM, CDR2 ANQGSEA, per germline. The J segment lost 3 bases and the V segment lost 6 bases, leaving 8 bases of the junction unmatched. The CDR3 has 13 amino acids. The CDR3 sequence is CSVRVQGSYEQYF. CDR3 DNA: TGCAGCGTCCGGGTACAGGGGAGCTACGAGCAGTACTTC.

The chain has TRBV28 and TRBJ2-5; TRBD1 or TRBD2 may be the D gene (5 bases each). CDR3 length: 16 residues. The V gene lost 2 bases and the J gene lost 3 bases, with 16 bases spanning the gap. Germline V gene sequence: CDR1 MDHEN, CDR2 SYDVKM. CDR3 bases: TGTGCCAGCAGTTTAGGTGCCGGGACGGCGGAAGAGACCCAGTACTTC. Its translation: CASSLGAGTAEETQYF.

The chain links TRBV14 to TRBJ2-5; TRBD1 is a possible D gene (5 bases). The germline V gene has CDR1 SGHDN and CDR2 FVKESK. V shed 1 base and J shed 2 bases, with 11 bases lying between them. The CDR3 covers 15 residues. CDR3 coding DNA: TGTGCCAGCAGCCAAGTAGGGGCAGAGCAAGAGACCCAGTACTTC. It specifies CASSQVGAEQETQYF. The full variable domain, its missing parts supplied by reference TRBV14 and TRBJ2-5, is EAGVTQFPSHSVIEKGQTVTLRCDPISGHDNLYWYRRVMGKEIKFLLHFVKESKQDESGMPNNRFLAERTGGTYSTLKVQPAELEDSGVYFCASSQVGAEQETQYFGPGTRLLVL.

This clone was recorded once. The rearrangement uses TRBV5-1 and TRBJ1-5; D may be TRBD1 (5 bases). The CDR3 loop spans 15 amino acids. The germline gives CDR1 SGHRS, CDR2 YFSETQ. V lost 4 bases to trimming and J lost 4 bases, with 15 bases between them. This CDR3 reads CASSPGPSENQPQHF. The CDR3 nucleotides are TGCGCCAGCAGCCCGGGACCATCAGAGAATCAGCCCCAGCATTTT.

V is TRBV4-1 and J is TRBJ2-3, with a tentative D call TRBD1 (6 bases). The CDR3 covers 14 residues. Germline assignment: CDR1 MGHRA and CDR2 YSYEKL. V lost 4 bases to trimming and J lost 2 bases, with 10 bases between them. The chain's CDR3 is CASSLTGLTDTQYF. DNA for the CDR3: TGCGCCAGCAGCCTGACAGGTCTCACAGATACGCAGTATTTT.

This clone turned up a few times. The rearrangement uses TRBV4-3 and TRBJ2-6; D call uncertain. CDR3 length: 16 amino acids. CDR1 and CDR2 (germline): LGHNA, YSLEER. Between the trimmed V and J ends, which lost 0 bases and 1 base, there was a span of 7 bases. CDR3 sequence: CASSQDLPSGANVLTF. The CDR3 nucleotides read TGCGCCAGCAGCCAAGATCTCCCGTCTGGGGCCAACGTCCTGACTTTC.

The rearrangement uses TRBV5-1 and TRBJ2-3; D ambiguous. Germline V gives CDR1 SGHRS, CDR2 YFSETQ. This CDR3 is built from 15 residues. V was pared by 0 bases and J by 1 base, with 9 bases between. The CDR3 region has the DNA TGCGCCAGCAGCTTGGACTCGACCGGCACAGATACGCAGTATTTT. It translates to CASSLDSTGTDTQYF.